One sample yielded the 17 T cell receptor beta chains listed below, sequenced in a study of blood T cell repertoires in COVID-19. The protocol was immunoSEQ multiplex PCR, while the TCRdb copy is restricted to in-frame clones and leaves out a portion. The sample yields some 220,000 clones, 75% to 85% seen once. Sequenced: peripheral blood. All receptors derive from a human donor in a cohort sampled during active COVID-19.

This CDR3 is CASRRETNYGYTF. DNA of the CDR3: TGTGCCAGCCGGAGGGAGACTAACTATGGCTACACCTTC. The rearrangement uses TRBV6-5 and TRBJ1-2; D call uncertain. The CDR3 covers 13 residues. Germline CDR1 MNHEY, CDR2 SVGAGI. Trimming pared 8 bases from V and 0 bases from J, leaving 10 bases between.

The J gene is TRBJ2-3, the V gene TRBV12-5; 11 nucleotides match TRBD2. V shed 6 bases, J shed 1 base, and the junction held 0 bases outside the gene matches. Germline CDR1 is LGHNT and CDR2 is FRNRAP. The CDR3 extends over 14 amino acids. This chain's CDR3 is CASGTSGGTDTQYF. In nucleotides, the CDR3 is TGTGCTAGTGGGACTAGCGGGGGCACAGATACGCAGTATTTT. Together with reference TRBV12-5 and TRBJ2-3, the CDR3 gives the full variable domain: DARVTQTPRHKVTEMGQEVTMRCQPILGHNTVFWYRQTMMQGLELLAYFRNRAPLDDSGMPKDRFSAEMPDATLATLKIQPSEPRDSAVYFCASGTSGGTDTQYFGPGTRLTVL.

V is TRBV6-5 and J is TRBJ2-7, with TRBD2 identical over 8 bases. CDR1 and CDR2 (germline): MNHEY, SVGAGI. J gave up 1 base and V 7 bases, and 9 bases lay outside the gene matches. The CDR3 has 15 amino acids. In DNA, the CDR3 is TGTGCCAGCAAACTAGCGGCCCCAGCTTCCTACGAGCAGTACTTC. The encoded protein is CASKLAAPASYEQYF.

This chain joins TRBV9 and TRBJ1-2; D unclear. V shed 3 bases and J shed 4 bases, with 19 bases lying between them. The CDR3 covers 16 residues. Germline V gene data show CDR1 as SGDLS and CDR2 as YYNGEE. The CDR3: CASSAGLGRVGYGYTF. CDR3 coding DNA: TGTGCCAGCAGCGCCGGATTGGGGAGGGTTGGCTATGGCTACACCTTC.

This chain connects TRBV3-1 (or the pseudogene TRBV3-2) to TRBJ2-7; 11 bases line up with TRBD2. The CDR3 runs to 16 residues. The junction had 12 bases not matched to a gene; V was cut back by 4 bases and J by 7 bases. Germline V CDR1 and CDR2: LGHDT, YNNKEL (reference sequence). CDR3 loop: CASSPPASGRLWEQYF. The CDR3 coding sequence is TGTGCCAGCAGCCCCCCGGCTAGCGGGAGGCTTTGGGAGCAGTACTTC.

This clone was observed a single time. The chain combines TRBV27 with TRBJ2-2; D is ambiguous. The CDR3 length is 15 residues. CDR1 is MNHEY and CDR2 is SMNVEV in the germline V gene (reference sequence). The V end was cut by 3 bases, the J end by 1 base, with 9 bases between. The CDR3 loop reads CASSFGQVNTGELFF. CDR3 nucleotides: TGTGCCAGCAGTTTTGGGCAGGTGAACACCGGGGAGCTGTTTTTT.

The CDR3 spells CASSFRQSTDTQYF. CDR3 DNA sequence: TGTGCCAGCAGCTTCCGTCAGAGCACAGATACGCAGTATTTT. This chain uses TRBV7-8 with TRBJ2-3, with unresolved D. Germline V lookup: CDR1 SGHVS, CDR2 FQNEAQ. V gave up 3 bases and J gave up 0 bases, with 7 bases separating them. This CDR3 is built from 14 residues. Looking up the rest from reference TRBV7-8 and TRBJ2-3 gives the full variable domain: GAGVSQSPRYKVAKRGQDVALRCDPISGHVSLFWYQQALGQGPEFLTYFQNEAQLDKSGLPSDRFFAERPEGSVSTLKIQRTQQEDSAVYLCASSFRQSTDTQYFGPGTRLTVL.

The V and J genes are TRBV5-5 and TRBJ2-7; no firm D call. Germline CDR1 and CDR2: SGHKS and YYEKEE (reference sequence). The CDR3 covers 14 residues. V shed 0 bases and J shed 0 bases, with 7 bases lying between them. The CDR3 region is CASSLEPYSYEQYF. The CDR3 DNA follows: TGTGCCAGCAGCTTGGAGCCATACTCCTACGAGCAGTACTTC.

This sequence joins TRBV14 and TRBJ1-4, with 8 bases matching TRBD1. The CDR3 contains 15 residues. Germline assignment: CDR1 SGHDN and CDR2 FVKESK. The junction had 5 bases not matched to a gene; V was cut back by 1 base and J by 7 bases. The CDR3 DNA is TGTGCCAGCAGCCAAGGGACAGGGAGGTTTGAAAAACTGTTTTTT. It encodes CASSQGTGRFEKLFF.

This sequence joins TRBV2 and TRBJ1-2; the match to TRBD1 covers 9 bases. This CDR3 spans 14 amino acids. The V gene's germline CDR1 is SNHLY and CDR2 FYNNEI. The V and J ends lost 6 bases and 8 bases, in that order; junction bases with no gene match: 10. CDR3 DNA sequence: TGTGCCAGCAGCACGGGACAGGGAGTTAGGGGCTACACCTTC. Translated: CASSTGQGVRGYTF.

This clone was seen once. The chain has TRBV5-1 and TRBJ2-1, with D perhaps TRBD1 (7 bases). This CDR3 is built from 13 residues. V was cut by 1 base and J by 9 bases, with 11 bases left in between. Germline CDR1 and CDR2: SGHRS and YFSETQ. Here the CDR3 reads CASSLQGGGEQFF. CDR3 sequence (DNA): TGCGCCAGCAGCTTGCAGGGGGGTGGTGAGCAGTTCTTC. Complete variable domain (other parts from reference TRBV5-1 and TRBJ2-1): KAGVTQTPRYLIKTRGQQVTLSCSPISGHRSVSWYQQTPGQGLQFLFEYFSETQRNKGNFPGRFSGRQFSNSRSEMNVSTLELGDSALYLCASSLQGGGEQFFGPGTRLTVL.

This clone has a handful of counts. This chain links TRBV21-1 with TRBJ2-7; the tabulated D call, TRBD2, remains unverified against the DNA. TRBV21-1 is a pseudogene. The CDR3 sequence is 18 residues long. The CDR3 region has the DNA TGTGCCAGCAGCAAAGCTAGAGGGGGGGGCGTTATGATTGACGAGCAGTACTTC. It encodes CASSKARGGGVMIDEQYF.

This clone was detected only a few times. The V gene is TRBV2, the J gene TRBJ2-7, with 8 bases that match TRBD2. The germline gives CDR1 SNHLY, CDR2 FYNNEI. The CDR3 consists of 14 residues. V lost 7 bases and J lost 5; bases outside the gene matches: 10. The CDR3 loop is CASTYGLAVNEQYF. The CDR3, as DNA: TGTGCCAGCACGTATGGACTAGCAGTAAACGAGCAGTACTTC.

The V call is TRBV21-1, the J call TRBJ1-1; the table names TRBD1, a call not compared with the DNA. TRBV21-1 is labeled a pseudogene. This CDR3 is 16 amino acids long. This chain's CDR3 is CASSPPWGHKNTEAFF. In nucleotides, the CDR3 is TGTGCCAGCAGCCCCCCCTGGGGACACAAGAACACTGAAGCTTTCTTT.

This chain uses TRBV7-9 with TRBJ1-2; D uncertain. Deletions cut 6 bases from V and 5 bases from J, with 13 bases between. The CDR3 loop spans 13 amino acids. Germline V CDR1 and CDR2: SEHNR, FQNEAQ (reference sequence). Here the CDR3 reads CASSGQIVYGYTF. The CDR3 coding sequence is TGTGCCAGCAGTGGCCAGATTGTTTATGGCTACACCTTC.

The chain uses TRBV11-2 and TRBJ2-1, with 10 bases that match TRBD2. Germline CDR1 and CDR2: SGHAT and FQNNGV. V trimming: 1 base; J trimming: 8 bases; junction bases outside the gene matches: 8. The CDR3 extends over 16 amino acids. The CDR3 loop reads CASSLGVLAGVHEQFF. CDR3 nucleotide sequence: TGTGCCAGCAGCTTAGGGGTTCTAGCGGGAGTCCATGAGCAGTTCTTC.

This sequence joins TRBV11-2 and TRBJ1-6; a weak D match, TRBD1 (5 bases). This CDR3 has 16 residues. Trimming removed 6 bases at V and 5 bases at J, with 17 bases between. Per germline, CDR1 SGHAT and CDR2 FQNNGV. The CDR3 loop is CASREGVSVNNSPLHF. The CDR3 nucleotides read TGTGCCAGCAGGGAAGGGGTGAGCGTCAATAATTCACCCCTCCACTTT. Variable domain in full (rest from reference TRBV11-2 and TRBJ1-6): EAGVAQSPRYKIIEKRQSVAFWCNPISGHATLYWYQQILGQGPKLLIQFQNNGVVDDSQLPKDRFSAERLKGVDSTLKIQPAKLEDSAVYLCASREGVSVNNSPLHFGNGTRLTVT.